These 15 T cell receptor beta chains were all obtained from the same sample, sequenced in a study of blood T cell repertoires in COVID-19. Produced via immunoSEQ multiplex PCR; TCRdb's table is partial and in-frame only. The profile covers about 140,000 clones, with around 78% appearing a single time and around 4.2% taken by the ten largest. The material sequenced was peripheral blood. These receptors came from an elderly woman with active or convalescent COVID-19.

This clone showed up just a few times. The chain uses TRBV2 and TRBJ1-4; tentatively, D is TRBD1 (5 bases). The germline V and J ends were trimmed by 8 bases and 7 bases, with 17 bases remaining between them. Germline CDR1 is SNHLY and CDR2 is FYNNEI. The CDR3 has 14 residues. This CDR3 is CASFIAGQGEKLFF. CDR3 DNA sequence: TGTGCCAGCTTTATAGCGGGCCAGGGTGAAAAACTGTTTTTT.

The chain uses TRBV2 and TRBJ1-2; a possible D gene is TRBD1 (6 bases). The CDR3 totals 14 residues. Germline CDR1 reads SNHLY; CDR2 reads FYNNEI. V shed 6 bases and J shed 5 bases, with 16 bases lying between them. CDR3 sequence reads: CASRGTGLSYGYTF. The CDR3 nucleotides are TGTGCCAGCAGGGGAACAGGGCTCAGTTATGGCTACACCTTC.

This chain uses TRBV30 with TRBJ1-5, with 7 nucleotides matching TRBD1. In germline, CDR1 is GTSNPN, CDR2 SVGIG (reference sequence). CDR3 length: 13 residues. The J segment lost 9 bases and the V segment lost 1 base, leaving 6 bases of the junction unmatched. The CDR3 DNA reads as TGTGCCTGGAGTGGGGGACAGCCTACGCCCCAGCATTTT. Translation: CAWSGGQPTPQHF.

The chain is built from TRBV3-1 (or the pseudogene TRBV3-2) and TRBJ1-3; D not resolved. Per the germline V gene, CDR1 is LGHDT and CDR2 is YNNKEL (reference sequence). V was pared by 1 base and J by 0 bases, with 13 bases between. CDR3 length equals 17 residues. The CDR3 loop reads CASSQGGAQISGNTIYF. The DNA for the CDR3 is TGTGCCAGCAGCCAAGGGGGAGCGCAGATCTCTGGAAACACCATATATTTT.

V and J are TRBV7-9 and TRBJ1-6; perhaps TRBD1 as D (5 bases). The CDR3 runs 14 residues. Germline V gene data show CDR1 as SEHNR and CDR2 as FQNEAQ (reference sequence). Trimming pared 3 bases from V and 10 bases from J, leaving 13 bases between. CDR3 sequence: CASSFDSLWSPLHF. The CDR3 bases are TGTGCCAGCAGCTTTGACAGCCTATGGTCACCCCTCCACTTT.

The rearrangement uses TRBV14 and TRBJ2-7; 9 bases are shared with TRBD1. Germline V gene sequence: CDR1 SGHDN, CDR2 FVKESK. The CDR3 consists of 15 residues. J was trimmed by 2 bases and V by 2 bases; bases with no gene match: 4. CDR3 coding DNA: TGTGCCAGCAGCCAAAGGCGGGACAGGGCCTACGAGCAGTACTTC. Its translation is CASSQRRDRAYEQYF.

The chain has TRBV3-1 (or the pseudogene TRBV3-2) and TRBJ2-5; D perhaps matches TRBD1 (6 bases). V was pared by 4 bases and J by 4 bases, with 13 bases between. The CDR3 runs to 14 residues. CDR1 is LGHDT, CDR2 YNNKEL, per germline (reference sequence). The CDR3 DNA sequence: TGTGCCAGCAGCCTAGGGACAATCCGAGAGACCCAGTACTTC. As protein: CASSLGTIRETQYF.

The J gene is TRBJ1-3, the V gene TRBV28; maybe TRBD1 (6 bases). CDR3 length: 15 amino acids. Between the trimmed V and J ends, which lost 6 bases and 0 bases, there was a span of 12 bases. Germline-derived CDR1 and CDR2 are MDHEN and SYDVKM. Here the CDR3 DNA reads TGTGCCAGCAGCCGAAAACAGGGCTCTGGAAACACCATATATTTT. Translation: CASSRKQGSGNTIYF.

The chain is built from TRBV5-8 and TRBJ2-7; a possible D gene is TRBD1 (6 bases). Germline assignment: CDR1 SGHTS and CDR2 YDEGEE. The CDR3 is 13 amino acids. Trimming left V 5 bases short and J 3 bases short, with 12 bases between. The DNA of the CDR3 is TGTGCCAGCAGGGCCCCAGGGGACTACGAGCAGTACTTC. Translating gives CASRAPGDYEQYF.

V gene TRBV19 combines with J gene TRBJ1-6, with TRBD1 matching over 9 bases. CDR3 length: 13 amino acids. Germline loops: CDR1 LNHDA, CDR2 SQIVND (reference sequence). V dropped 5 bases and J dropped 10; count of bases not matched to a gene: 3. The CDR3 DNA is TGTGCCAGTAGTGCCGGGACAGGGTCACCCCTCCACTTT. Residues: CASSAGTGSPLHF.

The chain uses TRBV2 and TRBJ2-1; TRBD2 is a possible D gene (5 bases). The CDR3 runs to 13 residues. V was shortened by 6 bases and J by 8 bases, with 14 bases between the two germline ends. Germline values: CDR1 SNHLY, CDR2 FYNNEI. As DNA, the CDR3 is TGTGCCAGCAGCCTACTAGTTACCGATGAGCAGTTCTTC. Its protein product is CASSLLVTDEQFF.

This chain uses TRBV2 with TRBJ1-2, with a weak D call TRBD1 (5 bases). The V end lost 6 bases, the J end lost 5 bases, and 10 bases lay between the germline ends. Germline loops: CDR1 SNHLY, CDR2 FYNNEI. This CDR3 comprises 12 residues. The CDR3 nucleotides read TGTGCCAGCAGGGATGACAGTTATGGCTACACCTTC. This gives the protein CASRDDSYGYTF. Full variable domain (missing parts from reference TRBV2 and TRBJ1-2): EPEVTQTPSHQVTQMGQEVILRCVPISNHLYFYWYRQILGQKVEFLVSFYNNEISEKSEIFDDQFSVERPDGSNFTLKIRSTKLEDSAMYFCASRDDSYGYTFGSGTRLTVV.

This chain connects TRBV6-6 to TRBJ1-3, with no clear D. Germline-derived CDR1 and CDR2 are MNHNY and SVGAGI (reference sequence). V was cut by 5 bases and J by 0 bases, with 17 bases left in between. CDR3 size: 17 residues. The CDR3 nucleotides are TGTGCCAGCAGTCCATTTGTGGGAGCCAGCTCTGGAAACACCATATATTTT. As protein: CASSPFVGASSGNTIYF.

As concerns this clone: The sample contains more than one DNA sequence encoding this CDR3. The rearrangement joins TRBV2 to TRBJ1-5; the D is unclear. Trimming removed 2 bases at V and 4 bases at J, with 9 bases between. Germline-derived CDR1 and CDR2 are SNHLY and FYNNEI. The CDR3 loop spans 14 amino acids. The CDR3 coding sequence is TGTGCCAGCAGTGAATTTCGAGGGAATCAGCCCCAGCATTTT. This codes for CASSEFRGNQPQHF.

The chain combines TRBV9 with TRBJ2-5, with D tentatively TRBD2 (5 bases). Trimming removed 5 bases from V and 1 base from J, with 15 bases in between. CDR3 size: 15 residues. Germline assignment: CDR1 SGDLS and CDR2 YYNGEE. The CDR3 protein is CASSAEGWVQETQYF. CDR3 DNA: TGTGCCAGCAGTGCTGAGGGTTGGGTCCAAGAGACCCAGTACTTC.